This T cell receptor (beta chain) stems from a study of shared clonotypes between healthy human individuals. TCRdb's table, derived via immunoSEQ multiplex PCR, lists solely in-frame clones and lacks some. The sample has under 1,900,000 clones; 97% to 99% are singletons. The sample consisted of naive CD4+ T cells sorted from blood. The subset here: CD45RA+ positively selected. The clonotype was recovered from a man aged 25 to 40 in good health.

The CDR3 region has the DNA TGTGCCAGCAGCCAGTATTCTGCTGGGGGCAATGAGCAGTTCTTC. Translated, it gives CASSQYSAGGNEQFF. This chain connects TRBV16 to TRBJ2-1; the D call may be TRBD1 or TRBD2 (5 bases each). The CDR3 extends over 15 amino acids. Trimming stripped 3 bases from V and 6 bases from J, with 15 bases between. Germline CDR1 and CDR2: KGHSY and FQNENV.